This T cell receptor (beta chain) is from a study of read filtering for tumor transcriptome and immune sequencing (dated by TCRdb to 2020 to 2021). Regarding the complete study: The cohort was composed of 16 to 20 male and 14 female patients, with a mean age of approximately 66 years and an age range of roughly 45 to 85. By revised international staging, eight or nine patients were R-ISS I, roughly 17 were R-ISS II and about seven were R-ISS III. After DNase treatment, whole-transcriptome libraries were prepared with the TruSeq RNA Access Library Prep Kit. TCR-region mapped reads per sample ranged from about 3.5 to 10.27 million with IR-seq versus only roughly 85 to 1273 with RNA-seq. The study compared TCR repertoires from targeted immune repertoire sequencing and bulk whole-transcriptome sequencing run on the same bone marrow samples. One main goal was a read-filtering strategy for immune repertoire data, in particular deciding whether clonotypes backed by only one read should be removed. Overall results and qualifications from the work: The correlation between IR-seq and RNA-seq shared clonotype proportions was increased by removal of single-read clonotypes. In IR-seq, approximately 82% of clonotypes but 3% to 4% of total reads were represented by single-read clonotypes, whereas in RNA-seq, approximately 73% of clonotypes and almost 45% of reads were represented by single-read clonotypes. Compared with RNA-seq, IR-seq captured clonotypes at much greater depth and more reliably, and a smaller IR-seq throughput was enough to identify most of the shared clonotypes. The sorted CD138-negative fraction was composed of a mixed bone marrow immune population rather than of purified T cells.

Based on the germline V gene, the CDR1 and CDR2 sequences are MDHEN and SYDVKM. Counted from cysteine to phenylalanine, this CDR3 has 11 amino acids. Only the CDR3 region is kept as DNA, spanning 33 bases read in frame from base 1. The V end loses 8 bases and the J end loses 11 bases, and a stretch of 13 bases separates them. The Immunoverse kit was used to build TCR libraries from about 400 ng RNA, with molecular barcoded adaptors covering alpha/delta and beta/gamma chains. TCR library preparation used the same RNA that was used for transcriptome sequencing. Sequencing of the TCR libraries was done on an Illumina HiSeq 4000 with 2 x 150 cycles. In the source study's methods: MiXCR aligned TCR reads to human V, D, J and C references and assembled the aligned reads into CDR3 clonotypes, with quality filtering and error correction included. The tcR package in R was used to analyze clonotype counts and gene usage diversity. For inspection of raw mapping reads, RNA-seq reads were mapped by STAR aligner version 2.5.3a onto GRCh37 of the human genome. IR-seq fastq files were randomly downsampled with Seqtk 1.3 to test the effect of sequencing depth on detected clonotypes. The raw public data were reprocessed by TCRdb itself: fastp quality trimming at Q25, MiXCR clonotype calling, in-frame beta chains only. Every CDR3 protein is listed once, alongside the most common genes and DNA of its rows. The V and J calls come from TCRdb's annotation, not from the publication. This sample comprises around 31,000 distinct CDR3 sequences, roughly 18% of them detected only once. 16% of the sample rests with the top ten.

Every patient had bone marrow sampled at the time of active disease. Isolation of bone marrow mononuclear cells was performed by Ficoll-Hypaque density gradient centrifugation. To remove myeloma plasma cells, the cells were labeled with CD138 magnetic microbeads on a MACS separator, and CD138-negative cells were then collected by negative selection. Purity of the isolated cells was checked by flow cytometry on an Attune NxT using CD138 antibodies. Total RNA was extracted using TRIzol reagent and was quantified on a NanoDrop spectrophotometer. For each patient, paired RNA-seq and IR-seq were run on the CD138-negative bone marrow sample from that patient. This clonotype has just a few counts. Its recognized antigen is unknown. The record has no base qualities; no much larger clone is one base away.

This receptor chain uses TRBV28 and TRBJ2-1; a tentative D call is TRBD2 (5 bases match). The sequenced sample consisted of a population of CD138-negative cells sorted from bone marrow. According to the study, the label for this sample's cell subset or site signals: bone marrow mononuclear cells depleted of CD138+ plasma/myeloma cells by negative magnetic selection. This clonotype was obtained from a donor aged 40 or over with multiple myeloma. The CDR3 amino acid sequence is: CASGSAGKQFF. Here is the DNA: TGTGCCAGCGGATCGGCCGGGAAGCAGTTCTTC.